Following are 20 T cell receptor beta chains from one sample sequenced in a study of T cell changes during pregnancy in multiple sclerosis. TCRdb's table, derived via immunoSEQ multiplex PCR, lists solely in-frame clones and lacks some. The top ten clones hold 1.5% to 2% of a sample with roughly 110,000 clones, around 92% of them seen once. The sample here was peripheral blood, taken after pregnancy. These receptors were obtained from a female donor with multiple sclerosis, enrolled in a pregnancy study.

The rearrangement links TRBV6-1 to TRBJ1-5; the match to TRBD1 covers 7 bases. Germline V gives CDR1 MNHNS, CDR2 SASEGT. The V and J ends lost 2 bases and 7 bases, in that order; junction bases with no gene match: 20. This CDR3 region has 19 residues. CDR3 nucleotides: TGTGCCAGCAGTGAAAAGGGCGGTAGAGGGGGCGCGCCGGGACAGCCCCAGCATTTT. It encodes CASSEKGGRGGAPGQPQHF.

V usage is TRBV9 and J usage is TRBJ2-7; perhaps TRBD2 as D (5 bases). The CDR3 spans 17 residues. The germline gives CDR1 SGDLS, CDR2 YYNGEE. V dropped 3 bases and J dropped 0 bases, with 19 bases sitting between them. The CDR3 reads CASSGDIKRGSSYEQYF. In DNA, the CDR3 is TGTGCCAGCAGCGGCGACATTAAACGGGGAAGCTCCTACGAGCAGTACTTC. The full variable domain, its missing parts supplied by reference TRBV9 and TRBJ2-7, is DSGVTQTPKHLITATGQRVTLRCSPRSGDLSVYWYQQSLDQGLQFLIQYYNGEERAKGNILERFSAQQFPDLHSELNLSSLELGDSALYFCASSGDIKRGSSYEQYFGPGTRLTVT.

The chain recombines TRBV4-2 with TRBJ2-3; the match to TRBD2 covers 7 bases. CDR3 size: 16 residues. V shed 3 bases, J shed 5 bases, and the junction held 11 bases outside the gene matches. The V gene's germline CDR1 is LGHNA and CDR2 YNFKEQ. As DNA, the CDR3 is TGTGCCAGCAGCCAGGGAGGAGCGGGGCAGGTAGATACGCAGTATTTT. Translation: CASSQGGAGQVDTQYF.

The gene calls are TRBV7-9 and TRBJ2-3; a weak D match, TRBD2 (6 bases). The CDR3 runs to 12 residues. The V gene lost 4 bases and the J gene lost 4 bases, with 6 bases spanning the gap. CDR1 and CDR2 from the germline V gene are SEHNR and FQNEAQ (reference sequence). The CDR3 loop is CASSWGADTQYF. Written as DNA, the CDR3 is TGTGCCAGCAGCTGGGGGGCAGATACGCAGTATTTT.

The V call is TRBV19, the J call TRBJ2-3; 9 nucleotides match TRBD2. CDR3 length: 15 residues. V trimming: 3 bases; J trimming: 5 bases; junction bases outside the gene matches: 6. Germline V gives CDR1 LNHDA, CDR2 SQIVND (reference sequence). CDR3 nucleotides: TGTGCCAGTAGTATCCCCTCTAGCGGGGTAGATACGCAGTATTTT. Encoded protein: CASSIPSSGVDTQYF.

The DNA for the CDR3 is TGTGCCAGCAGCCAATCGACAGGGGCGGACACTGAAGCTTTCTTT. Amino acids: CASSQSTGADTEAFF. The chain is built from TRBV28 and TRBJ1-1; 8 bases agree with TRBD1. This CDR3 is built from 15 residues. Germline V CDR1 and CDR2: MDHEN, SYDVKM. With V trimmed by 6 bases and J by 3 bases, 9 bases remained unmatched.

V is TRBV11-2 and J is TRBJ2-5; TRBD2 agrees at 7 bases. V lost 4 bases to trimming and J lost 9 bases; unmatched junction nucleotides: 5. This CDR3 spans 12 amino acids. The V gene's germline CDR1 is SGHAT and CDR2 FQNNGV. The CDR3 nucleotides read TGTGCCAGCAGCTGGTGGGGGGGGGCCCAGTACTTC. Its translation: CASSWWGGAQYF.

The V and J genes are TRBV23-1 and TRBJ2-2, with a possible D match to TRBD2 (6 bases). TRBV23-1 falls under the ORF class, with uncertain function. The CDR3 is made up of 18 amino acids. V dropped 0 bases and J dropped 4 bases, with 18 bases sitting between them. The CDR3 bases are TGCGCCAGCAGTCAATCTTTGGGGGGTCGCTTGGGCACCGGGGAGCTGTTTTTT. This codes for CASSQSLGGRLGTGELFF.

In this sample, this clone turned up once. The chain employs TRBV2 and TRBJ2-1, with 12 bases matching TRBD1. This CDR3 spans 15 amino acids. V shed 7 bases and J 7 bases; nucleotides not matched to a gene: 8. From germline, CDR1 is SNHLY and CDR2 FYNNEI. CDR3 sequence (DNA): TGTGCCAGCATAAAAGGGACAGGGGGCAATAATGAGCAGTTCTTC. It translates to CASIKGTGGNNEQFF.

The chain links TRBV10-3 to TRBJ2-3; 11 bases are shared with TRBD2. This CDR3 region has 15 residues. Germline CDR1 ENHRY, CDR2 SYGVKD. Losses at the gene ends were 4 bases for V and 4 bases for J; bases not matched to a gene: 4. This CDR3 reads CAISGSSGRPDTQYF. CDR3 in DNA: TGTGCCATCAGTGGGTCTAGCGGGAGGCCAGATACGCAGTATTTT.

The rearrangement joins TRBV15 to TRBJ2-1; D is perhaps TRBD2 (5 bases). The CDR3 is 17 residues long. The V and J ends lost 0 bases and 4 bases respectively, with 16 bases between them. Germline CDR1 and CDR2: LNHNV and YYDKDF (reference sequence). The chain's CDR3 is CATSRESRLAVYNEQFF. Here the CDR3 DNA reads TGTGCCACCAGCAGAGAGTCCAGGCTAGCCGTATACAATGAGCAGTTCTTC.

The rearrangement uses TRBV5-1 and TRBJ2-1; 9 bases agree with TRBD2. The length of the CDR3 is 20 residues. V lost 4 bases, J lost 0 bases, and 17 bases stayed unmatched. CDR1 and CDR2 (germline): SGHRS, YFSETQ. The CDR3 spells CASSRSGSSGGSRSYNEQFF. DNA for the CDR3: TGCGCCAGCAGCCGGTCTGGATCCAGCGGGGGGTCGCGCTCCTACAATGAGCAGTTCTTC.

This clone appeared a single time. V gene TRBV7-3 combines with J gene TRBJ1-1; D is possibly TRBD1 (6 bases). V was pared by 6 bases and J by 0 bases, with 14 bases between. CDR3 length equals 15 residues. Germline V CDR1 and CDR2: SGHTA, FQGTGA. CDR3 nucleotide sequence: TGTGCCAGCAGAACACAGGGATCCGTGAACACTGAAGCTTTCTTT. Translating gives CASRTQGSVNTEAFF.

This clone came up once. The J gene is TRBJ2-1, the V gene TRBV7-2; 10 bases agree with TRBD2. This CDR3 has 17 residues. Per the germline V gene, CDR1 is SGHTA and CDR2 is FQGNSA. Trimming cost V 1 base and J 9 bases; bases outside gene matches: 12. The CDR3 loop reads CASSLGASGRWGAEQFF. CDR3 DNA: TGTGCCAGCAGCTTAGGGGCTAGCGGGAGATGGGGGGCTGAGCAGTTCTTC.

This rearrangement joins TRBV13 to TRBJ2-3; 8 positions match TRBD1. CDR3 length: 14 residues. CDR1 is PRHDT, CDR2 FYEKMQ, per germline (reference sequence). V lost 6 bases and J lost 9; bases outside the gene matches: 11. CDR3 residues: CASSSDRELGTQYF. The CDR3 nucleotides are TGTGCCAGCAGTTCGGACAGGGAGTTAGGGACGCAGTATTTT. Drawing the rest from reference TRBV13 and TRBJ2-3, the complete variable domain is AAGVIQSPRHLIKEKRETATLKCYPIPRHDTVYWYQQGPGQDPQFLISFYEKMQSDKGSIPDRFSAQQFSDYHSELNMSSLELGDSALYFCASSSDRELGTQYFGPGTRLTVL.

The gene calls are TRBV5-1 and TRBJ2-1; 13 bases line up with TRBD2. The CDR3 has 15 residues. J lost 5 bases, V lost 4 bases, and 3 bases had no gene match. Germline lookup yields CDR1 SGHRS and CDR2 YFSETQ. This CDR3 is CASSTGLAGDNEQFF. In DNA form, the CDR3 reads TGCGCCAGCAGCACCGGACTAGCGGGAGACAATGAGCAGTTCTTC.

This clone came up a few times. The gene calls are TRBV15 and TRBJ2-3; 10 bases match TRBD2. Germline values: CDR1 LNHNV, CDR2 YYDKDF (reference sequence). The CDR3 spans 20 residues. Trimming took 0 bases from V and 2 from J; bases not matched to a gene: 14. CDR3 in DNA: TGTGCCACCAGCAGAGAAAACGGGAGGGGTAGCGGGGGGAACACAGATACGCAGTATTTT. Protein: CATSRENGRGSGGNTDTQYF.

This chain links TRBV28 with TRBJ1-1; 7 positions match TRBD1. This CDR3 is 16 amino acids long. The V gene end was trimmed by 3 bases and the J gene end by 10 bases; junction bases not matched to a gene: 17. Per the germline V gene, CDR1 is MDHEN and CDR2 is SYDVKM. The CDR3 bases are TGTGCCAGCAGTTTTGGTTGGGACAGACTTAATAATGGAGCTTTCTTT. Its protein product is CASSFGWDRLNNGAFF.

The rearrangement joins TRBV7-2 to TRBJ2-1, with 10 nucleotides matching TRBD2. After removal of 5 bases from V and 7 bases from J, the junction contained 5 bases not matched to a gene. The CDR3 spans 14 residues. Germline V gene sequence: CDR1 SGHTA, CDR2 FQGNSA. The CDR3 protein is CASSASLAGNEQFF. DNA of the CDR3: TGTGCCAGCAGCGCATCACTAGCGGGGAATGAGCAGTTCTTC.

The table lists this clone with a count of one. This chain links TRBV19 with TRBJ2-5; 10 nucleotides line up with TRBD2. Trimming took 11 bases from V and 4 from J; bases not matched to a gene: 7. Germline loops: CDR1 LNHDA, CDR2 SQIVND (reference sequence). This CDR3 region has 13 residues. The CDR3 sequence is CASSGGGGETQYF. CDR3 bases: TGTGCCTCAAGCGGGGGGGGAGGAGAGACCCAGTACTTC.